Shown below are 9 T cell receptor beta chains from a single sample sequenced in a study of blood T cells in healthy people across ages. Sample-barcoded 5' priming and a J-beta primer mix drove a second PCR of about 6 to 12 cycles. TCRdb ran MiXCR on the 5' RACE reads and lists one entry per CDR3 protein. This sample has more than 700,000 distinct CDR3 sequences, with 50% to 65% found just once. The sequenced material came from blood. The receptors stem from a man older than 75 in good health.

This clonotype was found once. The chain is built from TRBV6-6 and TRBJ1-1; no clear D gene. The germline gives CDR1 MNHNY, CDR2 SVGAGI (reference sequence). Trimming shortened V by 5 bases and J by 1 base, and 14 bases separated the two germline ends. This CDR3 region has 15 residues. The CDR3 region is CASSTPDRWNTEAFF. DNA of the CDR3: TGTGCCAGCAGTACGCCGGACCGATGGAACACTGAAGCTTTCTTT.

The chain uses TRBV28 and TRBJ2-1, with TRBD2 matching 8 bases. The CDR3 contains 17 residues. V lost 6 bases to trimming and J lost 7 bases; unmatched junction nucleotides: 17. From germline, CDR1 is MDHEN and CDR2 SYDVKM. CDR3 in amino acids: CASSSLAGWEEGNEQFF. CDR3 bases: TGTGCCAGCAGCTCGCTAGCGGGCTGGGAGGAGGGTAATGAGCAGTTCTTC.

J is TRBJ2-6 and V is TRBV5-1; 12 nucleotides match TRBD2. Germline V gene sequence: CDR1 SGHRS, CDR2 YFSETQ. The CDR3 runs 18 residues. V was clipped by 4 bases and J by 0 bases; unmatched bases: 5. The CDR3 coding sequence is TGCGCCAGCAGCCCCACTAGCGGGAGGCCCTCTGGGGCCAACGTCCTGACTTTC. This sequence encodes CASSPTSGRPSGANVLTF.

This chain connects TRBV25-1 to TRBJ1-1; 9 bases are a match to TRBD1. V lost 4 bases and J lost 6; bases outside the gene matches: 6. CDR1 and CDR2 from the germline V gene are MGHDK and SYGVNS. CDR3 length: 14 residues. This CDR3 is CASSGQGDRSEAFF. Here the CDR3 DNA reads TGTGCCAGCAGTGGACAGGGGGATCGCTCTGAAGCTTTCTTT.

The CDR3 coding sequence is TGCAGTGCTAACCCCCTAGGGGGGAGTGACGAGCAGTACTTC. Translation: CSANPLGGSDEQYF. The chain employs TRBV20-1 and TRBJ2-7; D might be TRBD1 or TRBD2, each matching 6 bases. The length of the CDR3 is 14 residues. In germline, CDR1 is DFQATT, CDR2 SNEGSKA (reference sequence). Trimming took 4 bases from V and 5 from J, leaving 18 bases between them.

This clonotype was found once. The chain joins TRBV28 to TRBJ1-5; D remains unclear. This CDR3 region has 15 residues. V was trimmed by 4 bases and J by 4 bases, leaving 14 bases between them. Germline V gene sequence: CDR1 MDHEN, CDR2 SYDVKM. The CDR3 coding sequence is TGTGCCAGCAGTTCCGGCACCTTTATTAATCAGCCCCAGCATTTT. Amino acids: CASSSGTFINQPQHF.

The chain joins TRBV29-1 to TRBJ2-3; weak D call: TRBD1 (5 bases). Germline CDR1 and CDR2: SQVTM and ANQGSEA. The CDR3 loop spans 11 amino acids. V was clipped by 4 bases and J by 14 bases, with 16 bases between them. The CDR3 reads CSVAGLGYAYF. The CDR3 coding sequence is TGCAGCGTTGCAGGGTTGGGATACGCGTATTTT.

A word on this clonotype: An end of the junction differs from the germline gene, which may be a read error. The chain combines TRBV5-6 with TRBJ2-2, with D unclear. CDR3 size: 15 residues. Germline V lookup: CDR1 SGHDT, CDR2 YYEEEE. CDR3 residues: CASSRIPRNTRELFF. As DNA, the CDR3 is TGTGCCAGCAGCCGGATTCCGAGAAACACCAGGGAGCTGTTTTTT.

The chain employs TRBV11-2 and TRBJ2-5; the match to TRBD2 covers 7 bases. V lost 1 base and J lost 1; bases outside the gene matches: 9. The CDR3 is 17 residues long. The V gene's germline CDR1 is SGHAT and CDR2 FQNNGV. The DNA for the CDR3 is TGTGCCAGCAGCTTAGTGTTCCTAGCGGACCTCCAAGAGACCCAGTACTTC. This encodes CASSLVFLADLQETQYF.